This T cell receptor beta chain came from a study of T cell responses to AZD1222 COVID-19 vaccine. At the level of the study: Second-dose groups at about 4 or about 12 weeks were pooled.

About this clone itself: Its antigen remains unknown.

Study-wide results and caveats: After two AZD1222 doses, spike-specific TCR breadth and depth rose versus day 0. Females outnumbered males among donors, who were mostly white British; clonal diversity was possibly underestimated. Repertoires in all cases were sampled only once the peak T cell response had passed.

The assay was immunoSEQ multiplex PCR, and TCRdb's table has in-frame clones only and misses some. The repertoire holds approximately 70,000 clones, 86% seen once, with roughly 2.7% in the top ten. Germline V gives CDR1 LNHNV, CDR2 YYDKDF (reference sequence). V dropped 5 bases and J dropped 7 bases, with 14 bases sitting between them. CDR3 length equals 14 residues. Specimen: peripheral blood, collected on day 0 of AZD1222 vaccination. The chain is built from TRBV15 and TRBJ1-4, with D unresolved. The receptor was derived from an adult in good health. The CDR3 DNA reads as TGTGCCACCAGCGGCGAGAGACGGCCTGAAAAACTGTTTTTT. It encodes CATSGERRPEKLFF.